Following are 2 T cell receptor beta chains from one sample sequenced in a study of sequential checkpoint blockade in melanoma. The method was immunoSEQ multiplex PCR; TCRdb's version includes in-frame clones alone and lacks a portion of them. There are around 22,000 clones in the sample; 65% to 75% occur only once, and under 20% lies in the top ten. Indicated treatment: randomized to nivolumab then ipilimumab (arm A) or the reverse (arm B). Sequencing was performed on CD8+ T cells sorted from blood (inferred from file names), taken from a patient given nivolumab and ipilimumab in sequence. These receptors all come from a human donor with melanoma.

This clone has more than one count but fewer than ten. The genes are TRBV6-5 and TRBJ1-2, with 7 nucleotides matching TRBD1. V lost 7 bases and J lost 10; bases outside the gene matches: 15. CDR3 length equals 14 residues. In germline, CDR1 is MNHEY, CDR2 SVGAGI. For the CDR3, the DNA is TGTGCCAGCACCTGGACCGGGACAGCTAAAATCTACACCTTC. Translated: CASTWTGTAKIYTF.

The rearrangement uses TRBV4-2 and TRBJ2-7, with 10 nucleotides matching TRBD2. With V trimmed by 0 bases and J by 7 bases, 12 bases remained unmatched. The CDR3 sequence is 17 residues long. Germline values: CDR1 LGHNA, CDR2 YNFKEQ. The CDR3 nucleotides read TGTGCCAGCAGCCAAGATCTAATAGCGGGGGGATCGTGGGAGCAGTACTTC. This gives the protein CASSQDLIAGGSWEQYF.